The rows below give T cell receptor beta chains drawn from one sample of a study of T cells in Graves' hyperthyroidism and ophthalmopathy. TCRdb re-analysed the multiplex PCR reads in MiXCR, keeping a single row per CDR3 protein. The table includes hundreds of thousands of distinct CDR3 sequences, approximately 20% detected once. Specimen: blood. The receptors shown here come from a man aged 25-45 years with Graves' ophthalmopathy. The CDR3 runs from the conserved cysteine through the conserved F or W. The D gene is left open where the match is weak. Not every row has a clone size; where given, it reads once, few, many or a size class.

>TRBV11-2|many|TRBJ1-2|.
TGTGCCAGCAGCTACCTTCCGGATGGGTATGGCTACACCTTC
CASSYLPDGYGYTF
>TRBV11-3|many|TRBJ1-3|TRBD1
TGTGCCAGCAGCTCACCGGGACAGCACTCTGGAAACACCATATATTTT
CASSSPGQHSGNTIYF
>TRBV18|.|TRBJ2-2|TRBD2
TGTGCCAGCTCACCACCAGGACTAGACAACACCGGGGAGCTGTTTTTT
CASSPPGLDNTGELFF
>TRBV7-3|many|TRBJ2-1|TRBD2
TGTGCCAGCAGCTTATGGGCTAGCGGGCCCTCCTACAATGAGCAGTTCTTC
CASSLWASGPSYNEQFF
>TRBV7-3|.|TRBJ2-7|TRBD2
TGTGCCAGCAGCTTCGGCCGGGACTACTACGAGCAGTACTTC
CASSFGRDYYEQYF
>TRBV5-1|.|TRBJ2-7|TRBD2
TGCGCCAGCAGCTTGTATTGGGCGGGAGGCAGGGACTACGAGCAGTACTTC
CASSLYWAGGRDYEQYF
>TRBV3-1|many|TRBJ2-3|TRBD2
TGTGCCAGCAGCCAAGATGGGACTATGACAGATACGCAGTATTTT
CASSQDGTMTDTQYF
>TRBV5-1|many|TRBJ2-7|TRBD1
TGCGCCAGCAGTCCAGGGGGCGCGGGCTCCTACGAGCAGTACTTC
CASSPGGAGSYEQYF
>TRBV5-5|.|TRBJ2-7|TRBD1
TGTGCCAGCAGCTCGGCGGGACAGGACTACGAGCAGTACTTC
CASSSAGQDYEQYF
>TRBV7-9|few|TRBJ2-5|.
TGTGCCAGCAGCTTAGCGTCGGAGACCCAGTACTTC
CASSLASETQYF
>TRBV20-1|few|TRBJ2-7|TRBD2
TGCAGTGCTAGGTCCCGGGGGTGGCTAGCGGGAGATGGTGCGTCCTACGAGCAGTACTTC
CSARSRGWLAGDGASYEQYF
>TRBV18|many|TRBJ2-5|TRBD2
TGTGCCAGCTCACGGGAAGGACTAGCGGGACCAGAGACCCAGTACTTC
CASSREGLAGPETQYF
>TRBV2|many|TRBJ2-4|TRBD2
TGTGCCAGCAGCGAGCGGGACCAGAGGGACATTCAGTACTTC
CASSERDQRDIQYF
>TRBV20-1|many|TRBJ1-2|.
TGCAGTGCTAGGGGCAGCTATGGCTACACCTTC
CSARGSYGYTF
>TRBV5-1|few|TRBJ1-2|.
TGCGCCAGCAGCCTCGCCAGGGCCTATGGCTACACCTTC
CASSLARAYGYTF
>TRBV9|.|TRBJ2-7|.
TGTGCCAGCAGCGTAGGCCGGGTGTGGAGGCAGGACGAGCAGTACTTC
CASSVGRVWRQDEQYF
>TRBV13|few|TRBJ2-2|.
TGTGCCAGCAGCCCTCCAGGGTTGGACACCGGGGAGCTGTTTTTT
CASSPPGLDTGELFF